Listed below are T cell receptor beta chains from one sample, sequenced in a study of blood T cell repertoires in COVID-19. Clones were sequenced by immunoSEQ multiplex PCR, and TCRdb holds only the in-frame ones, with some missing. Of 95,000 to 130,000 clones listed, around 80% are singletons. The specimen was peripheral blood. These receptors were taken from a man aged 65 to 85 with active or convalescent COVID-19. The CDR3 runs from the conserved cysteine through the conserved F or W. The order of the fields is clone size, J gene, V gene, D gene, CDR3 DNA, CDR3 protein. The D gene is left open where the match is weak. Clone size is given for some rows only: seen once, a few or many times, or a class if the clone is expanded.

.	TRBJ1-4	TRBV28	.	TGTGCCAGCTCTTTACAATATGAAAAACTGTTTTTT	CASSLQYEKLFF
.	TRBJ1-1	TRBV19	.	TGTGCCAGTAGTATCGGGGGTTGGCGGACTGAAGCTTTCTTT	CASSIGGWRTEAFF
.	TRBJ1-5	TRBV12-5	TRBD1	TGTGCTAGTGGCCCGGACAGGGGTGGTACGAGCAATCAGCCCCAGCATTTT	CASGPDRGGTSNQPQHF
.	TRBJ2-5	TRBV29-1	.	TGCAGCGTGCCCCAGAGCGGGACCCAGTACTTC	CSVPQSGTQYF
.	TRBJ1-2	TRBV15	.	TGTGCCACCAGCAGAGAGACACCTAACTATGGCTACACCTTC	CATSRETPNYGYTF
.	TRBJ1-2	TRBV4-1	TRBD1	TGCGCCAGCAGCCAAGATAGAAAGGGGGCGTTACGTGGCTACACCTTC	CASSQDRKGALRGYTF
.	TRBJ2-5	TRBV11-3	.	TGTGCCAGCAGCTTTAGGTTAGCGGTCCAAGAGACCCAGTACTTC	CASSFRLAVQETQYF
few	TRBJ1-4	TRBV11-2	.	TGTGCCAGCAGGGGGCTCGAAAAACTGTTTTTT	CASRGLEKLFF
.	TRBJ2-5	TRBV10-3	.	TGTGCCGTTTCAAATGGAGGAGAGACCCAGTACTTC	CAVSNGGETQYF
.	TRBJ2-7	TRBV6-6	TRBD2	TGTGCCAGCAGTTACGCTAGCGGGAGCTCCTACGAGCAGTACTTC	CASSYASGSSYEQYF